The 4 T cell receptor beta chains below come from one sample, sequenced in a study of patients and donors after allogeneic stem cell transplantation. Each CDR3 protein is one row after TCRdb ran MiXCR on the RT-PCR reads. There are 150,000 to 200,000 distinct CDR3 sequences in the sample; 41% occur only once, and approximately 32% lies in the top ten. Specimen: blood, either unsorted or a sorted T cell fraction (not recorded which). The source of these receptors is a human donor who was either an allogeneic HSCT recipient or a stem cell or donor lymphocyte infusion donor (not recorded which). It is not recorded whose cells these are; they may come from a transplant donor.

This clonotype was observed a single time. V gene TRBV16 combines with J gene TRBJ1-6, with D perhaps matching TRBD1 (5 bases). The germline V gene has CDR1 KGHSY and CDR2 FQNENV. V was clipped by 4 bases and J by 6 bases, with 10 bases between them. The CDR3 length is 14 residues. In DNA form, the CDR3 reads TGTGCCAGCAGCCCGGAAGGGGCTAATTCACCCCTCCACTTT. This encodes CASSPEGANSPLHF.

The V and J genes are TRBV24-1 and TRBJ1-1, with TRBD1 matching 8 bases. CDR1 is KGHDR, CDR2 SFDVKD, per germline. V was clipped by 4 bases and J by 8 bases; unmatched bases: 5. CDR3 length: 13 residues. The CDR3, as DNA: TGTGCCACCAGTGACCCGGACAGGGCCGAAGCTTTCTTT. Translating it yields CATSDPDRAEAFF.

This clonotype came up a few times. The J gene is TRBJ1-3, the V gene TRBV9; TRBD1 might be the D (6 bases). The CDR3 consists of 15 residues. V was cut by 0 bases and J by 2 bases, with 9 bases left in between. Germline V CDR1 and CDR2: SGDLS, YYNGEE. CDR3 sequence (DNA): TGTGCCAGCAGCGTAGGGGACAACCCTGGAAACACCATATATTTT. Its protein product is CASSVGDNPGNTIYF. Combining the CDR3 with reference TRBV9 and TRBJ1-3 gives the whole variable domain DSGVTQTPKHLITATGQRVTLRCSPRSGDLSVYWYQQSLDQGLQFLIQYYNGEERAKGNILERFSAQQFPDLHSELNLSSLELGDSALYFCASSVGDNPGNTIYFGEGSWLTVV.

The chain is built from TRBV28 and TRBJ1-1; TRBD1 agrees at 7 bases. This CDR3 region has 15 residues. From germline, CDR1 is MDHEN and CDR2 SYDVKM. V gave up 3 bases and J gave up 0 bases; unmatched junction bases: 4. The CDR3 DNA reads TGTGCCAGCAGTTTCCTTCAGGGGGTGAACACTGAAGCTTTCTTT. It translates to CASSFLQGVNTEAFF.